This T cell receptor beta chain was documented in a study of identical twins. TCRdb re-called the 5' RACE reads through MiXCR, storing one row per CDR3 protein. The data show approximately 210,000 distinct CDR3 sequences, more than 15% seen once. The germline CDR1 and CDR2 sequences are LNHDA and SQIVND (reference sequence). V lost 3 bases and J lost 1, with 10 bases in between. CDR3 length: 14 residues. About this clonotype: What it recognizes is unknown.

Study findings and constraints: Within monozygotic twins, out-of-frame TCR alpha sharing was underestimated by the models. High-abundance cord blood beta clonotypes had fewer insertions; memory repertoires showed none.

The same data also contributed to another study, on T cells expressing NK-cell markers. As that study records: Cells sorted as CD3+CD56+NKG2C+, CD3+CD56+NKG2C- and CD3+CD56-NKG2C+ T cells supplied the TCR beta repertoires.

The chain couples TRBV19 to TRBJ2-7; D remains unclear. The source is a young woman in good health. The sequenced sample consisted of CD8+ T cells sorted from blood. CDR3 nucleotides: TGTGCCAGTAGTATCTACGGCACATCCTACGAGCAGTACTTC. It yields the protein CASSIYGTSYEQYF.